These 29 T cell receptor beta chains originate from one sample sequenced in a study of beta chain features in type 1 diabetes (dated 2018 in TCRdb). General conclusions and limits of the study: Type 1 diabetes patients showed a moderate but significant shortening of TCRB CDR3 length in all four CD4+ subsets.

These receptors lack a known antigen. Receptor libraries were prepared by the immunoSEQ multiplex PCR assay. The High Capacity cDNA Reverse Transcription Kit was used to reverse transcribe all of the isolated RNA, meaning that expressed TCRB transcripts were what got sequenced. This immuneACCESS table, as held by TCRdb, lists in-frame sequences with V and J called but not all clones. Of the missing ones, under half trace to an unresolved V gene in checked studies; the others have no known cause. The sample profile shows approximately 360,000 clones; over 9.5% of them were found once. In total, the top ten clones hold around 0.01% of the sample. The sequenced sample was naive CD4+ T cells from blood. According to the study, the label for this sample's cell subset or site signals: true naive CD4+ T cells. The source is a young woman with type 1 diabetes.

This clone was seen a handful of times. The chain couples TRBV5-4 to TRBJ2-3, with D perhaps TRBD1 (6 bases). This CDR3 spans 14 amino acids. From germline, CDR1 is SGHNT and CDR2 YYREEE (reference sequence). Trimming took 0 bases from V and 3 from J, leaving 8 bases between them. Written as DNA, the CDR3 is TGTGCCAGCAGCTTGGACAGGGCGACAGATACGCAGTATTTT. Amino acids: CASSLDRATDTQYF.

This clone was recorded a few times. The chain carries TRBV28 and TRBJ2-7, with 8 bases fitting TRBD2. Germline V gene sequence: CDR1 MDHEN, CDR2 SYDVKM. Losses at the gene ends were 6 bases for V and 3 bases for J; bases not matched to a gene: 10. The CDR3 totals 15 residues. The CDR3 DNA reads as TGTGCCAGCAGGTCCAGCGGGAGCGGGCTCTACGAGCAGTACTTC. Amino acid sequence: CASRSSGSGLYEQYF.

This clone was counted only a few times. V and J are TRBV28 and TRBJ2-5, with D unresolved. The CDR3 has 13 amino acids. Germline CDR1 MDHEN, CDR2 SYDVKM. The V gene lost 3 bases and the J gene lost 3 bases, with 8 bases spanning the gap. The DNA for the CDR3 is TGTGCCAGCAGTTTTTTTGCGGAAGAGACCCAGTACTTC. The encoded protein is CASSFFAEETQYF.

This chain joins TRBV19 and TRBJ1-6; D call uncertain. The germline CDR1 and CDR2 sequences are LNHDA and SQIVND (reference sequence). This CDR3 is 12 amino acids long. V was trimmed by 3 bases and J by 11 bases, leaving 8 bases between them. CDR3 sequence (DNA): TGTGCCAGTAGTATCGGTTTGCCACCCCTCCACTTT. Translated, it gives CASSIGLPPLHF.

This clone was seen more than once but under ten times. The chain employs TRBV10-3 and TRBJ2-3; 8 bases fit TRBD2. V shed 7 bases, J shed 4 bases, and the junction held 7 bases outside the gene matches. This CDR3 region has 14 residues. CDR1 and CDR2 from the germline V gene are ENHRY and SYGVKD. CDR3 protein: CAIKGLVSPDTQYF. CDR3 sequence (DNA): TGTGCCATCAAGGGACTAGTAAGTCCAGATACGCAGTATTTT.

This sequence joins TRBV4-2 and TRBJ1-1; 8 bases agree with TRBD1. The germline gives CDR1 LGHNA, CDR2 YNFKEQ. Losses at the gene ends were 4 bases for V and 1 base for J; bases not matched to a gene: 5. There are 15 residues in the CDR3. The CDR3 spells CASSPLGQANTEAFF. In nucleotides, the CDR3 is TGTGCCAGCAGCCCGTTGGGACAGGCGAACACTGAAGCTTTCTTT.

This clone was detected only a few times. The V and J genes are TRBV18 and TRBJ1-5; the D is unclear. The length of the CDR3 is 16 residues. The germline V gene has CDR1 KGHSH and CDR2 LQKENI. V lost 2 bases and J lost 6, with 17 bases in between. CDR3 in DNA: TGTGCCAGCTCACCAGTTTATTCGCGAATGCTTCAGCCCCAGCATTTT. Protein sequence: CASSPVYSRMLQPQHF.

This clone has just a few counts. Here the CDR3 DNA reads TGCGCCAGCAGCTCAGGACTAGCGGGACCCACAGATACGCAGTATTTT. Its protein product is CASSSGLAGPTDTQYF. The chain joins TRBV5-1 to TRBJ2-3, with 12 bases matching TRBD2. The V gene end was trimmed by 3 bases and the J gene end by 2 bases; junction bases not matched to a gene: 4. Per the germline V gene, CDR1 is SGHRS and CDR2 is YFSETQ. The CDR3 is made up of 16 amino acids.

The chain joins TRBV5-1 to TRBJ1-1; 7 bases agree with TRBD1. Germline V lookup: CDR1 SGHRS, CDR2 YFSETQ. V was pared by 4 bases and J by 0 bases, with 6 bases of the junction left unmatched. The CDR3 totals 15 residues. The CDR3 loop is CASSGLTGVNTEAFF. In DNA form, the CDR3 reads TGCGCCAGCAGCGGGTTAACAGGGGTGAACACTGAAGCTTTCTTT.

The chain employs TRBV7-9 and TRBJ1-1, with 9 bases that match TRBD1. This CDR3 spans 15 amino acids. J was trimmed by 5 bases and V by 0 bases; bases with no gene match: 4. CDR1 and CDR2 (germline): SEHNR, FQNEAQ (reference sequence). The CDR3 sequence: CASSLAGTGKTEAFF. The CDR3 DNA reads TGTGCCAGCAGCTTAGCCGGGACAGGGAAGACTGAAGCTTTCTTT.

This rearrangement joins TRBV29-1 to TRBJ2-4, with D perhaps TRBD2 (6 bases). Germline V gives CDR1 SQVTM, CDR2 ANQGSEA. V was pared by 5 bases and J by 6 bases, with 17 bases between. The CDR3 is made up of 14 amino acids. CDR3 nucleotides: TGCAGCGTTCGATTAGCGGACGGCAGAAACATTCAGTACTTC. Its protein product is CSVRLADGRNIQYF.

This clone was recorded a few times. The V call is TRBV29-1, the J call TRBJ2-2, with D hard to call. The germline V gene has CDR1 SQVTM and CDR2 ANQGSEA. V gave up 8 bases and J gave up 5 bases, with 12 bases separating them. The CDR3 covers 12 residues. CDR3 in DNA: TGCAGCTCGGCCGTACAGACCGGGGAGCTGTTTTTT. Residues: CSSAVQTGELFF.

The chain has TRBV6-4 and TRBJ2-1; a weak D match, TRBD2 (6 bases). From germline, CDR1 is MRHNA and CDR2 SNTAGT. The CDR3 spans 17 residues. Trimming left V 8 bases short and J 9 bases short, with 29 bases between. CDR3 in DNA: TGTGCCAGCCACCCGTCCGGGGCGACCGGAGGGGCGGGTGAGCAGTTCTTC. Its protein is CASHPSGATGGAGEQFF.

This clone was counted only a few times. V usage is TRBV6-5 and J usage is TRBJ1-1; 10 nucleotides agree with TRBD1. Germline CDR1 reads MNHEY; CDR2 reads SVGAGI. V shed 2 bases and J 4 bases; nucleotides not matched to a gene: 4. This CDR3 spans 15 amino acids. The CDR3 here is CASSYGGQGGTEAFF. CDR3 in DNA: TGTGCCAGCAGTTACGGTGGACAGGGGGGCACTGAAGCTTTCTTT.

A few counts support this clone. V is TRBV7-9 and J is TRBJ1-1; 8 nucleotides agree with TRBD1. The CDR3 runs to 15 residues. The V gene end was trimmed by 5 bases and the J gene end by 1 base; junction bases not matched to a gene: 6. Germline values: CDR1 SEHNR, CDR2 FQNEAQ (reference sequence). For the CDR3, the DNA is TGTGCCAGCAGCCCCCCCGGGACAGGGAACACTGAAGCTTTCTTT. The encoded protein is CASSPPGTGNTEAFF.

This clone has a handful of counts. The chain has TRBV7-6 and TRBJ2-5; D perhaps matches TRBD1 (5 bases). The CDR3 runs to 14 residues. With 4 bases removed from V and 10 bases from J, the gap between germline ends came to 19 bases. Germline V gene sequence: CDR1 SGHVS, CDR2 FNYEAQ. CDR3 in DNA: TGTGCCAGCAGCTCCAAGGAACAGGCGACGGGCCAGTACTTC. It is translated as CASSSKEQATGQYF. Based on the CDR3 plus reference TRBV7-6 and TRBJ2-5, the full variable domain is GAGVSQSPRYKVTKRGQDVALRCDPISGHVSLYWYRQALGQGPEFLTYFNYEAQQDKSGLPNDRFSAERPEGSISTLTIQRTEQRDSAMYRCASSSKEQATGQYFGPGTRLLVL.

This clone appeared a few times. The chain is built from TRBV4-2 and TRBJ2-1, with a possible D match to TRBD2 (6 bases). The V end lost 4 bases, the J end lost 2 bases, and 12 bases lay between the germline ends. CDR1 is LGHNA and CDR2 is YNFKEQ in the germline V gene. The length of the CDR3 is 15 residues. In DNA, the CDR3 is TGTGCCAGCAGCCTCGGCCTAGCGACCTACAATGAGCAGTTCTTC. It is translated as CASSLGLATYNEQFF.

The chain carries TRBV28 and TRBJ2-1, with 11 positions matching TRBD2. CDR3 length equals 14 residues. Germline CDR1 is MDHEN and CDR2 is SYDVKM. The V segment lost 8 bases and the J segment 8 bases; nucleotides outside the gene matches: 8. CDR3 sequence reads: CASHTSGSVDEQFF. As DNA, the CDR3 is TGTGCCAGCCATACTAGCGGGAGCGTTGATGAGCAGTTCTTC.

The V and J genes are TRBV7-2 and TRBJ1-5; D is unresolved. CDR1 is SGHTA and CDR2 is FQGNSA in the germline V gene. V was shortened by 0 bases and J by 10 bases, with 13 bases between the two germline ends. The CDR3 has 14 residues. The CDR3 region has the DNA TGTGCCAGCAGCTTAGCGTCTTGGTCAGGTCCCCAGCATTTT. Its protein product is CASSLASWSGPQHF. Full variable domain (remainder filled in from reference TRBV7-2 and TRBJ1-5): GAGVSQSPSNKVTEKGKDVELRCDPISGHTALYWYRQSLGQGLEFLIYFQGNSAPDKSGLPSDRFSAERTGGSVSTLTIQRTQQEDSAVYLCASSLASWSGPQHFGDGTRLSIL.

The chain recombines TRBV18 with TRBJ2-4; D perhaps matches TRBD1 (6 bases). CDR1 is KGHSH, CDR2 LQKENI, per germline. The CDR3 is 14 residues long. Trimming took off 4 bases at V and 11 bases at J, with 18 bases between the two ends. The CDR3 region is CASSLQSQGLFQYF. The DNA of the CDR3 is TGTGCCAGCTCACTCCAATCACAGGGATTGTTTCAGTACTTC.

J is TRBJ2-1 and V is TRBV9; tentative D call: TRBD2 (6 bases). Per germline, CDR1 SGDLS and CDR2 YYNGEE. Trimming removed 0 bases at V and 2 bases at J, with 9 bases between. CDR3 size: 15 residues. CDR3 sequence (DNA): TGTGCCAGCAGCGTAGCGGAGGGAACCTACAATGAGCAGTTCTTC. This translates into CASSVAEGTYNEQFF.

The rearrangement uses TRBV5-1 and TRBJ1-6; perhaps TRBD1 as D (6 bases). V lost 4 bases to trimming and J lost 8 bases, with 16 bases between them. The CDR3 spans 15 residues. Germline assignment: CDR1 SGHRS and CDR2 YFSETQ. The CDR3 DNA follows: TGCGCCAGCAGCGTACAGGGACCGCCGGATTCACCCCTCCACTTT. This codes for CASSVQGPPDSPLHF.

There are a few counts of this clone. The chain combines TRBV15 with TRBJ2-5; the D gene is possibly TRBD2 (5 bases). The CDR3 sequence is 11 residues long. Trimming took off 8 bases at V and 5 bases at J, with 9 bases between the two ends. Germline CDR1 is LNHNV and CDR2 is YYDKDF (reference sequence). The CDR3 loop is CATRSGETQYF. Written as DNA, the CDR3 is TGTGCCACCCGGAGCGGTGAGACCCAGTACTTC.

This clone was found a few times. This chain connects TRBV7-2 to TRBJ2-3, with 9 bases fitting TRBD2. Losses at the gene ends were 5 bases for V and 5 bases for J; bases not matched to a gene: 5. CDR1 is SGHTA, CDR2 FQGNSA, per germline. The CDR3 consists of 14 residues. The CDR3 coding sequence is TGTGCCAGCAGCCGCGGGGGGGCCGGAGATACGCAGTATTTT. Translating gives CASSRGGAGDTQYF.

The gene calls are TRBV9 and TRBJ2-3; 9 bases align to TRBD1. CDR3 length: 15 residues. Germline V gives CDR1 SGDLS, CDR2 YYNGEE. The J segment lost 4 bases and the V segment lost 0 bases, leaving 3 bases of the junction unmatched. This CDR3 reads CASSVAGQGADTQYF. The CDR3 coding sequence is TGTGCCAGCAGCGTAGCGGGACAGGGCGCAGATACGCAGTATTTT.

Only a few counts were recorded for this clone. The gene calls are TRBV7-6 and TRBJ2-2; 8 bases fit TRBD1. V shed 4 bases, J shed 6 bases, and the junction held 7 bases outside the gene matches. The CDR3 totals 15 residues. Germline V gene data show CDR1 as SGHVS and CDR2 as FNYEAQ. The CDR3 region has the DNA TGTGCCAGCAGCTCGCCCGGACAGGGACCCGGGGAGCTGTTTTTT. Protein sequence: CASSSPGQGPGELFF.

There are a few counts of this clone. The gene calls are TRBV5-4 and TRBJ2-1, with 9 bases aligning to TRBD2. This CDR3 has 14 amino acids. V gave up 4 bases and J gave up 8 bases; unmatched junction bases: 7. Looked up from germline, CDR1 is SGHNT and CDR2 is YYREEE (reference sequence). Here the CDR3 DNA reads TGTGCCAGCAGCCCGGCGGGAGGGGCCGATGAGCAGTTCTTC. Protein: CASSPAGGADEQFF. Full variable domain (remainder filled in from reference TRBV5-4 and TRBJ2-1): ETGVTQSPTHLIKTRGQQVTLRCSSQSGHNTVSWYQQALGQGPQFIFQYYREEENGRGNFPPRFSGLQFPNYSSELNVNALELDDSALYLCASSPAGGADEQFFGPGTRLTVL.

The chain combines TRBV7-8 with TRBJ1-1; possibly TRBD1 for D (6 bases). The CDR3 totals 12 residues. Germline assignment: CDR1 SGHVS and CDR2 FQNEAQ. Trimming cost V 1 base and J 7 bases, with 7 bases left between them. CDR3 sequence reads: CASSLGRGEAFF. The CDR3, as DNA: TGTGCCAGCAGCTTAGGCAGGGGTGAAGCTTTCTTT. The variable domain in full, completed from reference TRBV7-8 and TRBJ1-1, reads GAGVSQSPRYKVAKRGQDVALRCDPISGHVSLFWYQQALGQGPEFLTYFQNEAQLDKSGLPSDRFFAERPEGSVSTLKIQRTQQEDSAVYLCASSLGRGEAFFGQGTRLTVV.

The V and J genes are TRBV11-2 and TRBJ1-2; D uncertain. This CDR3 comprises 15 residues. In germline, CDR1 is SGHAT, CDR2 FQNNGV. Trimming cost V 5 bases and J 4 bases, with 17 bases left between them. This CDR3 reads CASSPNPAAFYGYTF. The CDR3 DNA reads as TGTGCCAGCAGCCCCAACCCAGCGGCTTTCTATGGCTACACCTTC.